The 3 T cell receptor beta chains presented below share a single source sample, sequenced in a study of shared clonotypes between healthy human individuals (dated by TCRdb to the early 2020s). Library construction relied on the immunoSEQ multiplex PCR assay. The immuneACCESS repertoire file appears here via TCRdb, limited to in-frame rearrangements. These files lack a portion of the clones; in checked studies, under half of the deficit traces to unresolved V genes, and the cause of the others is not known. Recorded for this sample are millions of clones; just over 90% of them occurred a single time. The top ten hold about 0.37% of the sample. The sequenced sample was naive CD4+ T cells from PBMCs. The cell subset or site label, read with the paper, signifies: CD45RA+ positively selected. All receptors derive from a man between 18 and 29 years old in good health. Some clones in this sample may be carry-over from other donors' samples.

This rearrangement joins TRBV5-6 to TRBJ1-1; 7 bases align to TRBD1. The CDR3 covers 13 residues. Per germline, CDR1 SGHDT and CDR2 YYEEEE. Losses at the gene ends were 4 bases for V and 6 bases for J; bases not matched to a gene: 6. The chain's CDR3 is CASSTQGLAEAFF. CDR3 DNA: TGTGCCAGCAGCACACAGGGGCTAGCTGAAGCTTTCTTT.

Details on this clone: Other DNA sequences in this specimen translate into the identical CDR3. This rearrangement joins TRBV7-8 to TRBJ1-1; D is unresolved. CDR1 and CDR2 from the germline V gene are SGHVS and FQNEAQ. V was clipped by 1 base and J by 2 bases, with 8 bases between them. The CDR3 consists of 14 residues. The CDR3 DNA sequence: TGTGCCAGCAGCTTAGTTACGGGAAACACTGAAGCTTTCTTT. It specifies CASSLVTGNTEAFF.

The chain carries TRBV27 and TRBJ2-3; D gene uncertain. CDR1 and CDR2 (germline): MNHEY, SMNVEV (reference sequence). CDR3 length equals 13 residues. Between the trimmed V and J ends, which lost 4 bases and 6 bases, there was a span of 11 bases. The CDR3 coding sequence is TGTGCCAGCAGTTCCCTTATCTTGGATACGCAGTATTTT. It yields the protein CASSSLILDTQYF.